Reported below is one TCR beta chain. The antigen remains unidentified. The record originates from a study of shared clonotypes between healthy human individuals. Points from the study as a whole: Non-shared clonotypes were found to have lower generation probabilities than the clonotypes that were shared by all four of the sorted-subset donors. A limitation of the genetic and exposure-history diversity represented arose from few donors. A few donors shared about 5% of their naive CD4 clonotypes.

Selected positively for CCR7 and CD45RO-negative, naive CD8 cells excluded terminally differentiated effector memory CD45RA+ cells. Samples underwent the assay at deep level. Assay: immunoSEQ multiplex PCR; the TCRdb copy retains only in-frame clones and omits some. Found here are a few hundred thousand clones, less than 97% of them singletons; the top ten hold over 0.09%. The sequence derives from a woman aged 25 to 45 in good health. Sequencing input: naive CD8+ T cells sorted from blood.

CDR3 sequence reads: CASSHPTGGVGGYTF. The CDR3 nucleotides are TGTGCCAGCAGCCACCCCACAGGGGGCGTCGGTGGCTACACCTTC. This sequence joins TRBV11-2 and TRBJ1-2; TRBD1 matches 9 bases. This CDR3 region has 15 residues. Germline lookup yields CDR1 SGHAT and CDR2 FQNNGV. The J segment lost 7 bases and the V segment lost 5 bases, leaving 11 bases of the junction unmatched.